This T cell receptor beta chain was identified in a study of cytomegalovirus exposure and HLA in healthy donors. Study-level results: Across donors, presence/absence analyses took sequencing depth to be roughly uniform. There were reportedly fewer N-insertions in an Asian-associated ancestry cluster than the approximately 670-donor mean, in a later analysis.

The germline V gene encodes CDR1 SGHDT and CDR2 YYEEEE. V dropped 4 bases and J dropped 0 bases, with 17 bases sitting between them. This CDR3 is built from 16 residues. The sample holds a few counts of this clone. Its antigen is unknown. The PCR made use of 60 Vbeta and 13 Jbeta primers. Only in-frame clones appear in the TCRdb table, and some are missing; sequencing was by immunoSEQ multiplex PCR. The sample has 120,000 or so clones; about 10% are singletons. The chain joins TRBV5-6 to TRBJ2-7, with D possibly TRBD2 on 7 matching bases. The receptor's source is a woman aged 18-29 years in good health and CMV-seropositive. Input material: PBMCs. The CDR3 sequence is CASSRSKGGVSYEQYF. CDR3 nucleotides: TGTGCCAGCAGCAGATCAAAGGGGGGGGTCTCCTACGAGCAGTACTTC. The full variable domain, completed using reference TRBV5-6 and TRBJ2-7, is DAGVTQSPTHLIKTRGQQVTLRCSPKSGHDTVSWYQQALGQGPQFIFQYYEEEERQRGNFPDRFSGHQFPNYSSELNVNALLLGDSALYLCASSRSKGGVSYEQYFGPGTRLTVT.